One and the same sample provided the 30 T cell receptor beta chains below, sequenced in a study of Ad26.COV2.S vaccination and SARS-CoV-2 variants (dated by TCRdb to 2020 to 2023). Library prep was done by the immunoSEQ multiplex PCR assay. TCRdb's version of the immuneACCESS table is confined to in-frame rearrangements and falls short of the full clone set. An unresolved V gene accounts for under half of the shortfall where checked; the remainder is of unknown origin. This sample lists hundreds of thousands of clones; more than 75% were detected once. Around 3.6% of the sample is in the top ten clones. The treatment or condition label on this specimen signifies: 15 to 20 received Ad26.COV2.S at low or high dose, single or two shots; roughly five received placebo; per-sample allocation not given. For vaccine and placebo recipients, the sequenced repertoires came from samples collected on day 63 after the first injection.

The sequencing here drew on peripheral blood, taken in a trial of Ad26.COV2.S vaccine versus placebo. These receptors were collected from a person between 18 and 60 years old who received the Ad26.COV2.S COVID-19 vaccine or a placebo.

The genes are TRBV7-9 and TRBJ1-1; D remains ambiguous. The CDR3 contains 13 residues. Germline V gene sequence: CDR1 SEHNR, CDR2 FQNEAQ (reference sequence). V was shortened by 5 bases and J by 3 bases, with 10 bases between the two germline ends. Written as DNA, the CDR3 is TGTGCCAGCAGCCTTGGTTCGGACACTGAAGCTTTCTTT. As protein: CASSLGSDTEAFF.

The chain carries TRBV7-9 and TRBJ1-2; perhaps TRBD1 as D (5 bases). The V gene lost 1 base and the J gene lost 0 bases, with 9 bases spanning the gap. CDR1 SEHNR and CDR2 FQNEAQ come from the germline V gene (reference sequence). There are 15 residues in the CDR3. The CDR3 sequence is CASSLGGVTNYGYTF. In DNA, the CDR3 is TGTGCCAGCAGCTTAGGGGGGGTAACTAACTATGGCTACACCTTC.

V and J are TRBV4-2 and TRBJ1-6; D is undetermined. The CDR3 runs 14 residues. The germline CDR1 and CDR2 sequences are LGHNA and YNFKEQ. The V and J ends lost 4 bases and 10 bases respectively, with 14 bases between them. The CDR3 sequence is CASSPGPTDSPLHF. The CDR3 coding sequence is TGTGCCAGCAGCCCTGGGCCCACGGACTCACCCCTCCACTTT.

The chain has TRBV27 and TRBJ2-7; D remains ambiguous. The germline gives CDR1 MNHEY, CDR2 SMNVEV (reference sequence). Trimming shortened V by 2 bases and J by 5 bases, and 10 bases separated the two germline ends. The CDR3 spans 13 residues. This CDR3 reads CASSLIGTDEQYF. The CDR3 DNA is TGTGCCAGCAGTTTAATAGGAACTGACGAGCAGTACTTC.

This clone was recorded only once. This rearrangement joins TRBV7-8 to TRBJ2-5; D might be TRBD1 or TRBD2, each matching 6 bases. The germline V gene encodes CDR1 SGHVS and CDR2 FQNEAQ. The CDR3 is 15 amino acids. Trimming pared 2 bases from V and 1 base from J, leaving 11 bases between. CDR3 in amino acids: CASSLYGGGQETQYF. The DNA for the CDR3 is TGTGCCAGCAGCTTATACGGAGGGGGCCAAGAGACCCAGTACTTC.

The J gene is TRBJ1-2, the V gene TRBV28; TRBD1 matches at 7 bases. This CDR3 spans 12 amino acids. The V gene end was trimmed by 5 bases and the J gene end by 8 bases; junction bases not matched to a gene: 5. CDR1 and CDR2 from the germline V gene are MDHEN and SYDVKM. This CDR3 is CASSHRGRGYTF. Written as DNA, the CDR3 is TGTGCCAGCAGTCACAGGGGAAGGGGCTACACCTTC.

The chain employs TRBV6-5 and TRBJ2-7; 10 bases fit TRBD1. V shed 2 bases, J shed 5 bases, and the junction held 6 bases outside the gene matches. The CDR3 spans 15 residues. Germline V CDR1 and CDR2: MNHEY, SVGAGI. The CDR3 spells CASSYGDRGLDEQYF. The CDR3 nucleotides read TGTGCCAGCAGTTACGGGGACAGGGGACTCGACGAGCAGTACTTC.

In this sample, this clone turned up a few times. Other DNA sequences of this sample code for an identical CDR3. This chain joins TRBV7-2 and TRBJ1-2; D ambiguous. Germline V lookup: CDR1 SGHTA, CDR2 FQGNSA. Trimming stripped 0 bases from V and 8 bases from J, with 4 bases between. The CDR3 is 11 residues long. For the CDR3, the DNA is TGTGCCAGCAGCTTAGCAGGGGGCTACACCTTC. Its protein product is CASSLAGGYTF.

The chain uses TRBV29-1 and TRBJ2-3; D gene unclear. The ends were cut back, 6 bases at V and 1 base at J, with 11 bases in the middle. Germline CDR1 SQVTM, CDR2 ANQGSEA. The CDR3 consists of 13 residues. DNA of the CDR3: TGCAGCGTAGTGGGGTCGGGCACAGATACGCAGTATTTT. Translating gives CSVVGSGTDTQYF.

This clone occurred once. The chain is built from TRBV7-9 and TRBJ2-1, with TRBD1 matching 7 bases. The CDR3 has 16 amino acids. The ends lost 2 bases at V and 3 bases at J; junction bases unmatched: 7. The germline V gene has CDR1 SEHNR and CDR2 FQNEAQ (reference sequence). The CDR3: CASSLYRGQNYNEQFF. The CDR3 DNA follows: TGTGCCAGCAGCTTATACAGGGGACAGAACTACAATGAGCAGTTCTTC.

This clone is a singleton in its sample. The V and J genes are TRBV5-1 and TRBJ1-4; D unresolved. V gave up 0 bases and J gave up 8 bases, with 5 bases separating them. The germline CDR1 and CDR2 sequences are SGHRS and YFSETQ. CDR3 length equals 12 residues. CDR3 residues: CASSLDSEKLFF. In DNA form, the CDR3 reads TGCGCCAGCAGCTTGGACTCCGAAAAACTGTTTTTT. Variable domain in full (rest from reference TRBV5-1 and TRBJ1-4): KAGVTQTPRYLIKTRGQQVTLSCSPISGHRSVSWYQQTPGQGLQFLFEYFSETQRNKGNFPGRFSGRQFSNSRSEMNVSTLELGDSALYLCASSLDSEKLFFGSGTQLSVL.

CDR3 coding DNA: TGTGCCAGCAGCTTGGTTCGGGCCGGGACTGATTCAGGCTACACCTTC. Translated: CASSLVRAGTDSGYTF. The chain employs TRBV5-6 and TRBJ1-2; possible D gene TRBD1, 5 bases. CDR1 SGHDT and CDR2 YYEEEE come from the germline V gene. Trimming cost V 0 bases and J 8 bases, with 20 bases left between them. The CDR3 runs 16 residues.

The chain is built from TRBV5-4 and TRBJ2-3, with unresolved D. V was trimmed by 1 base and J by 1 base, leaving 16 bases between them. Germline values: CDR1 SGHNT, CDR2 YYREEE (reference sequence). The CDR3 has 17 amino acids. The CDR3 sequence is CASSLFPPYYRTDTQYF. The CDR3 DNA reads as TGTGCCAGCAGCTTGTTTCCCCCTTACTACCGCACAGATACGCAGTATTTT.

V is TRBV12-3 or TRBV12-4 and J is TRBJ1-1; D not certain. The CDR3 runs 13 residues. Trimming left V 2 bases short and J 4 bases short, with 8 bases between. The CDR3 here is CASSLLAPTEAFF. The CDR3, as DNA: TGTGCCAGCAGTTTATTGGCCCCCACTGAAGCTTTCTTT.

The chain links TRBV29-1 to TRBJ1-2; 7 bases align to TRBD1. Losses at the gene ends were 1 base for V and 2 bases for J; bases not matched to a gene: 4. The CDR3 extends over 14 amino acids. Germline-derived CDR1 and CDR2 are SQVTM and ANQGSEA. The CDR3 loop is CSVEGDRLNYGYTF. The CDR3 nucleotides are TGCAGCGTTGAAGGGGACAGACTAAACTATGGCTACACCTTC.

The CDR3 DNA follows: TGTGCCAGCAGCTTATATAGACAGTCCAATGAAAAACTGTTTTTT. Translating it yields CASSLYRQSNEKLFF. The chain has TRBV7-8 and TRBJ1-4; possible D gene TRBD1, 5 bases. The CDR3 has 15 residues. V lost 2 bases, J lost 5 bases, and 12 bases lay in between. Germline values: CDR1 SGHVS, CDR2 FQNEAQ.

This sequence joins TRBV12-5 and TRBJ2-6, with D unresolved. The CDR3 is made up of 18 amino acids. Deletions cut 0 bases from V and 0 bases from J, with 12 bases between. In germline, CDR1 is LGHNT, CDR2 FRNRAP. CDR3 sequence reads: CASGLVTSLDSGANVLTF. The CDR3 DNA is TGTGCTAGTGGTTTGGTAACGTCGTTAGACTCTGGGGCCAACGTCCTGACTTTC.

The genes are TRBV3-1 (or the pseudogene TRBV3-2) and TRBJ1-6; D uncertain. Deletions cut 3 bases from V and 10 bases from J, with 7 bases between. Germline V gene lookup returns CDR1 LGHDT and CDR2 YNNKEL (reference sequence). CDR3 size: 12 residues. The CDR3 loop is CASSHNLSPLHF. The CDR3 nucleotides are TGTGCCAGCAGCCATAATTTATCACCCCTCCACTTT.

V is TRBV4-2 and J is TRBJ1-4, with a weak D call TRBD1 (5 bases). The CDR3 has 15 residues. V lost 2 bases to trimming and J lost 5 bases, with 12 bases between them. Germline CDR1 is LGHNA and CDR2 is YNFKEQ. The chain's CDR3 is CASSQFRARNEKLFF. The CDR3 DNA reads TGTGCCAGCAGCCAATTCAGGGCGCGCAATGAAAAACTGTTTTTT.

The gene calls are TRBV7-8 and TRBJ1-2, with a weak D call TRBD1 (5 bases). Trimming pared 3 bases from V and 3 bases from J, leaving 11 bases between. Germline CDR1 SGHVS, CDR2 FQNEAQ. This CDR3 contains 14 residues. CDR3 region: CASSFQGSDYGYTF. The CDR3 bases are TGTGCCAGCAGCTTTCAGGGCTCGGACTATGGCTACACCTTC.

The chain employs TRBV10-3 and TRBJ1-5; D remains ambiguous. CDR3 size: 15 residues. The ends were cut back, 0 bases at V and 4 bases at J, with 10 bases in the middle. Germline V gene sequence: CDR1 ENHRY, CDR2 SYGVKD. The CDR3 sequence is CAISESSSGNQPQHF. The DNA of the CDR3 is TGTGCCATCAGTGAGTCTTCTAGCGGGAATCAGCCCCAGCATTTT.

There are a few counts of this clone. The chain couples TRBV2 to TRBJ1-1; maybe TRBD1 (6 bases). Between the trimmed V and J ends, which lost 10 bases and 4 bases, there was a span of 13 bases. Germline CDR1 reads SNHLY; CDR2 reads FYNNEI. The CDR3 covers 12 residues. The CDR3 here is CATPRGFTEAFF. The CDR3 DNA is TGTGCCACCCCTAGGGGGTTCACTGAAGCTTTCTTT.

The V and J genes are TRBV14 and TRBJ1-1; D is possibly TRBD1 (5 bases). The CDR3 covers 12 residues. With 2 bases removed from V and 5 bases from J, the gap between germline ends came to 6 bases. The V gene's germline CDR1 is SGHDN and CDR2 FVKESK. DNA of the CDR3: TGTGCCAGCAGCCAAAGGGGTACTGAAGCTTTCTTT. It specifies CASSQRGTEAFF.

The chain has TRBV7-9 and TRBJ1-5, with no clear D. There are 14 residues in the CDR3. Per the germline V gene, CDR1 is SEHNR and CDR2 is FQNEAQ (reference sequence). Trimming stripped 4 bases from V and 0 bases from J, with 7 bases between. The CDR3 DNA follows: TGTGCCAGCAGCTCTTACAGTAGCAATCAGCCCCAGCATTTT. Translating it yields CASSSYSSNQPQHF.

This chain links TRBV4-1 with TRBJ2-7; 9 nucleotides match TRBD2. The CDR3 totals 16 residues. V lost 0 bases and J lost 1; bases outside the gene matches: 4. Per the germline V gene, CDR1 is MGHRA and CDR2 is YSYEKL. The CDR3 nucleotides are TGCGCCAGCAGCCAAGATGGTAGCGGGGGATCCTACGAGCAGTACTTC. Its protein product is CASSQDGSGGSYEQYF.

This rearrangement joins TRBV14 to TRBJ1-2; weak D call: TRBD1 (5 bases). Deletions cut 0 bases from V and 3 bases from J, with 8 bases between. The germline V gene encodes CDR1 SGHDN and CDR2 FVKESK. The CDR3 covers 14 residues. CDR3 residues: CASSQEAGHYGYTF. CDR3 DNA: TGTGCCAGCAGCCAAGAGGCAGGGCACTATGGCTACACCTTC.

CDR3 loop: CASSFGPIIPGQGTSYGYTF. The CDR3 region has the DNA TGTGCCAGCAGTTTCGGGCCAATAATACCGGGACAGGGGACCTCCTATGGCTACACCTTC. The rearrangement joins TRBV27 to TRBJ1-2, with 10 bases identical to TRBD1. V shed 3 bases and J 4 bases; nucleotides not matched to a gene: 20. Germline V gene lookup returns CDR1 MNHEY and CDR2 SMNVEV (reference sequence). The CDR3 runs 20 residues.

The V gene is TRBV6-6, the J gene TRBJ2-1; D call uncertain. CDR3 length equals 12 residues. The germline V and J ends were trimmed by 6 bases and 6 bases, with 9 bases remaining between them. CDR1 and CDR2 from the germline V gene are MNHNY and SVGAGI (reference sequence). The CDR3 sequence: CASSPRTNEQFF. CDR3 DNA sequence: TGTGCCAGCAGCCCCCGGACCAATGAGCAGTTCTTC.

J is TRBJ2-5 and V is TRBV29-1; no clear D gene. This CDR3 has 17 residues. CDR1 and CDR2 from the germline V gene are SQVTM and ANQGSEA. Trimming cost V 1 base and J 6 bases, with 24 bases left between them. CDR3 residues: CSVEGLADTAAGKTQYF. DNA for the CDR3: TGCAGCGTTGAAGGGCTGGCGGATACGGCTGCTGGGAAGACCCAGTACTTC.

The CDR3 nucleotides read TGTGCCAGCAGCGGCCGACTAGCGCCCCACATTTACAATGAGCAGTTCTTC. Translation gives CASSGRLAPHIYNEQFF. The V and J genes are TRBV7-9 and TRBJ2-1, with 8 bases matching TRBD2. CDR3 length equals 17 residues. Germline loops: CDR1 SEHNR, CDR2 FQNEAQ (reference sequence). Germline trimming cut 5 bases from V and 4 bases from J; bases unmatched to any gene: 13.